This T cell receptor (beta chain) was observed in a study of cytomegalovirus exposure and HLA in healthy donors. At the level of the study: Assignment to the Caucasian-associated ancestry cluster applied to approximately 80% of the approximately 360 genotyped donors. General study findings and limits: Among the most significant clusters, several appeared linked to common viral pathogens in a later analysis.

The PCR employed 60 Vbeta primers together with 13 Jbeta primers. In the original processing: There were around 77 million unique TCR beta chains by a later count, and 8.5 million to 14 million of them were shared. Libraries were prepared by immunoSEQ multiplex PCR; TCRdb keeps only in-frame clonotypes and omits some of them. The V and J calls and clone size are taken from that table; D and trimming were inferred from the DNA. The sample gives 100,000 to 150,000 clones, about 16% of which show up once; under 2.5% is in the top ten. J was trimmed by 2 bases and V by 5 bases; bases with no gene match: 4. The CDR3 is 14 residues long. Germline V lookup: CDR1 MDHEN, CDR2 SYDVKM. This clone was recorded a few times. Its specificity is unknown.

This clonotype was sampled from a woman aged 18-35 years in good health and CMV-seronegative. The sequencing sample was made of PBMCs. The chain uses TRBV28 and TRBJ1-2, with 8 bases matching TRBD1. The CDR3 sequence: CASSKRDRNYGYTF. The CDR3 nucleotides are TGTGCCAGCAGTAAACGGGACAGGAACTATGGCTACACCTTC.